Presented here are 11 T cell receptor beta chains from one specimen sequenced in a study of blood T cells in healthy people across ages. With a J-beta primer mix and a sample-barcoded 5' primer, a second PCR ran roughly 6 to 11 cycles. TCRdb re-analysed the 5' RACE reads in MiXCR, keeping a single row per CDR3 protein. The data contain around 800,000 distinct CDR3 sequences, less than 70% of them seen just once; the ten biggest clones take up approximately 41%. Sequencing used blood. These receptors all stem from a man of 80 years or more in good health.

This clonotype was counted a few times. The gene calls are TRBV12-3 or TRBV12-4 and TRBJ1-1, with D hard to call. V lost 7 bases, J lost 1 base, and 10 bases lay in between. The CDR3 consists of 13 residues. CDR3: CASTPSSNTEAFF. CDR3 DNA: TGTGCCAGCACCCCGTCCTCGAACACTGAAGCTTTCTTT.

Here the CDR3 reads CSVGTAQKYKQYF. The DNA for the CDR3 is TGCAGCGTCGGGACGGCTCAAAAGTACAAGCAGTACTTC. The genes are TRBV29-1 and TRBJ2-5, with D perhaps assigned TRBD1 or TRBD2 (5 bases each). The CDR3 loop spans 13 amino acids. Germline values: CDR1 SQVTM, CDR2 ANQGSEA. Trimming stripped 6 bases from V and 11 bases from J, with 22 bases between.

V and J are TRBV4-1 and TRBJ2-7; no clear D gene. In germline, CDR1 is MGHRA, CDR2 YSYEKL. V was trimmed by 6 bases and J by 0 bases, leaving 12 bases between them. This CDR3 is 14 amino acids long. In DNA form, the CDR3 reads TGCGCCAGCAGACCCCAGGAGCGCTCCTACGAGCAGTACTTC. Protein sequence: CASRPQERSYEQYF.

As regards this clonotype: Germline and junction disagree at one end, which may indicate a read error. The chain joins TRBV7-2 to TRBJ2-5, with D uncertain. CDR3 length equals 14 residues. Germline V gene data show CDR1 as SGHTA and CDR2 as FQGNSA. The CDR3 bases are TGTGCCGGCAGCTTAACAGCGATGAGGGAGACCCAGTACTTC. Its protein is CAGSLTAMRETQYF.

The gene calls are TRBV3-1 and TRBJ2-3; D possibly corresponds to TRBD2 (5 bases). The CDR3 is 15 residues long. The V gene's germline CDR1 is LGHDT and CDR2 YNNKEL (reference sequence). Trimming took 1 base from V and 14 from J, leaving 22 bases between them. The CDR3 loop reads CASSQAPTTHRYAYF. The CDR3 DNA reads as TGTGCCAGCAGCCAAGCCCCGACTACTCACAGATACGCGTATTTT.

V gene TRBV12-3 or TRBV12-4 combines with J gene TRBJ2-7; D not resolved. This CDR3 region has 13 residues. V gave up 2 bases and J gave up 7 bases, with 12 bases separating them. In nucleotides, the CDR3 is TGTGCCAGCAGTTTAAGTGAGCGAGGTGAGCAGTACTTC. Protein: CASSLSERGEQYF.

This clonotype was counted only a few times. This sequence joins TRBV20-1 and TRBJ2-7; 9 positions match TRBD1. Germline CDR1 is DFQATT and CDR2 is SNEGSKA (reference sequence). Germline trimming cut 7 bases from V and 2 bases from J; bases unmatched to any gene: 6. This CDR3 spans 13 amino acids. This CDR3 is CSVPGQGTYEQYF. CDR3 nucleotide sequence: TGCAGTGTTCCGGGACAGGGTACCTACGAGCAGTACTTC.

This sequence joins TRBV15 and TRBJ2-7; a possible D gene is TRBD2 (6 bases). CDR1 is LNHNV, CDR2 YYDKDF, per germline (reference sequence). V lost 0 bases and J lost 7, with 25 bases in between. This CDR3 is built from 18 residues. The CDR3 loop reads CATSRDHKRTTDQGEQYF. The CDR3 nucleotides are TGTGCCACCAGCAGAGATCATAAGAGGACTACTGATCAAGGAGAGCAGTACTTC.

The chain uses TRBV9 and TRBJ2-2; D gene unclear. This CDR3 has 14 amino acids. V was trimmed by 0 bases and J by 5 bases, leaving 8 bases between them. Germline V gives CDR1 SGDLS, CDR2 YYNGEE. CDR3 sequence: CASSVGPWTGELFF. CDR3 DNA: TGTGCCAGCAGCGTAGGGCCGTGGACCGGGGAGCTGTTTTTT. The complete variable domain, with remaining parts taken from reference TRBV9 and TRBJ2-2, reads DSGVTQTPKHLITATGQRVTLRCSPRSGDLSVYWYQQSLDQGLQFLIQYYNGEERAKGNILERFSAQQFPDLHSELNLSSLELGDSALYFCASSVGPWTGELFFGEGSRLTVL.

This clonotype turned up a few times. The rearrangement uses TRBV28 and TRBJ2-4; perhaps D is TRBD1 or TRBD2 (5 bases each). Germline V gene sequence: CDR1 MDHEN, CDR2 SYDVKM. V gave up 5 bases and J gave up 3 bases, with 17 bases separating them. This CDR3 has 16 residues. The CDR3 here is CASSLRGPGDKNIQYF. CDR3 nucleotide sequence: TGTGCCAGCAGTCTCCGGGGACCTGGGGACAAAAACATTCAGTACTTC.

This clonotype was detected a few times. J is TRBJ2-7 and V is TRBV12-3 or TRBV12-4, with TRBD1 matching over 7 bases. The V segment lost 1 base and the J segment 4 bases; nucleotides outside the gene matches: 4. The CDR3 spans 14 residues. The CDR3 bases are TGTGCCAGCAGTTTAGGGGCCAGGGGGTACGAGCAGTACTTC. Its translation: CASSLGARGYEQYF.